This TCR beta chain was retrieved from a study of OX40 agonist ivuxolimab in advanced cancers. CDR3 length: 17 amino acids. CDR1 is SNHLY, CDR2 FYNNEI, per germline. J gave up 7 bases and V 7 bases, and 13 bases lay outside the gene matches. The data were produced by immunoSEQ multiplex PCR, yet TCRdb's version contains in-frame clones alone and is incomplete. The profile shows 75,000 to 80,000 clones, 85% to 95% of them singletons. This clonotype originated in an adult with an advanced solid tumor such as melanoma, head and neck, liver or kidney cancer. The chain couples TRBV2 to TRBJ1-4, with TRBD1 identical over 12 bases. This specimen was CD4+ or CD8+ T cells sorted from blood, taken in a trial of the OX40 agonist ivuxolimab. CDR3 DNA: TGTGCCAGCACCGATCCGGGACAGGGGGCGGTTGGTGAAAAACTGTTTTTT. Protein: CASTDPGQGAVGEKLFF.